The 30 T cell receptor beta chains given below trace back to one sample, sequenced in a study of neurological immune-mediated disorders (dated by TCRdb to between 2019 and 2020). Libraries were prepared through 5' RACE. The listed sequencing device is Illumina HiSeq 2500. In TCRdb, the public reads were trimmed at Q25 with fastp and aligned with MiXCR, with productive beta chains retained. Rows are combined by CDR3 protein, so each entry shows the most common genes and DNA. For this sample the table gives about 35,000 distinct CDR3 sequences, of which roughly 3.8% were detected only once. Clones ranked in the top ten supply 2% to 2.5% of the sample. Sequencing input: PBMCs. These receptors all come from a man under 40 with multiple sclerosis.

This clonotype was detected ten times or more. The V gene is TRBV11-2, the J gene TRBJ1-1; a possible D gene is TRBD1 (5 bases). CDR1 and CDR2 from the germline V gene are SGHAT and FQNNGV. CDR3 length equals 11 residues. The V and J ends lost 8 bases and 5 bases respectively, with 9 bases between them. The DNA for the CDR3 is TGTGCCAGCTCCCAGGGTACTGAAGCTTTCTTT. This translates into CASSQGTEAFF.

This clonotype was picked up many times. This chain uses TRBV7-8 with TRBJ1-2; possibly TRBD1 for D (6 bases). The CDR3 is made up of 13 amino acids. Germline assignment: CDR1 SGHVS and CDR2 FQNEAQ. With 9 bases removed from V and 6 bases from J, the gap between germline ends came to 17 bases. CDR3 loop: CAREKQGKDGYTF. The CDR3 nucleotides are TGTGCCAGAGAAAAGCAGGGGAAGGATGGCTACACCTTC.

This clonotype appeared many times. V and J are TRBV20-1 and TRBJ2-5; D possibly corresponds to TRBD1 (6 bases). The CDR3 runs to 14 residues. Germline V gene data show CDR1 as DFQATT and CDR2 as SNEGSKA (reference sequence). With 4 bases removed from V and 2 bases from J, the gap between germline ends came to 14 bases. CDR3: CSATRDNEQETQYF. In DNA form, the CDR3 reads TGCAGTGCTACACGGGACAACGAACAAGAGACCCAGTACTTC.

This clonotype was counted ten times or more. The chain uses TRBV7-2 and TRBJ2-7, with TRBD1 matching over 8 bases. This CDR3 has 15 amino acids. Trimming took 1 base from V and 3 from J; bases not matched to a gene: 5. CDR1 and CDR2 from the germline V gene are SGHTA and FQGNSA. CDR3 nucleotides: TGTGCCAGCAGCTTAGTAGGCAGGGGGCACTACGAGCAGTACTTC. Translation gives CASSLVGRGHYEQYF.

In its sample, this clonotype was seen many times. This rearrangement joins TRBV6-5 to TRBJ2-3, with D hard to call. V was trimmed by 0 bases and J by 2 bases, leaving 9 bases between them. CDR1 is MNHEY and CDR2 is SVGAGI in the germline V gene. The CDR3 has 15 amino acids. For the CDR3, the DNA is TGTGCCAGCAGTTACTCGACACCTAACACAGATACGCAGTATTTT. Residues: CASSYSTPNTDTQYF.

This clonotype occurred many times. This chain joins TRBV5-6 and TRBJ2-3; 7 positions match TRBD1. Germline trimming cut 2 bases from V and 2 bases from J; bases unmatched to any gene: 2. Germline V gene data show CDR1 as SGHDT and CDR2 as YYEEEE. The CDR3 has 14 residues. This chain's CDR3 is CASSFGTATDTQYF. DNA of the CDR3: TGTGCCAGCAGCTTCGGGACAGCCACAGATACGCAGTATTTT. Full variable domain (outside the CDR3, taken from reference TRBV5-6 and TRBJ2-3): DAGVTQSPTHLIKTRGQQVTLRCSPKSGHDTVSWYQQALGQGPQFIFQYYEEEERQRGNFPDRFSGHQFPNYSSELNVNALLLGDSALYLCASSFGTATDTQYFGPGTRLTVL.

This clonotype has a count of ten or more. This chain connects TRBV5-1 to TRBJ1-1, with 9 bases aligning to TRBD1. CDR1 and CDR2 from the germline V gene are SGHRS and YFSETQ. With V trimmed by 2 bases and J by 1 base, 3 bases remained unmatched. The CDR3 is 15 amino acids. Here the CDR3 DNA reads TGCGCCAGCAGCTTAGCGACAGGGGGGAACACTGAAGCTTTCTTT. Encoded protein: CASSLATGGNTEAFF.

This clonotype has at least ten counts. The V gene is TRBV12-3 or TRBV12-4, the J gene TRBJ2-1, with 9 bases that match TRBD1. V lost 6 bases, J lost 2 bases, and 5 bases stayed unmatched. The CDR3 extends over 15 amino acids. The CDR3 region is CASSSTGGAYNEQFF. CDR3 in DNA: TGTGCCAGCAGCTCTACAGGGGGCGCCTACAATGAGCAGTTCTTC.

The sample holds many counts of this clonotype. V usage is TRBV20-1 and J usage is TRBJ2-1; D could derive from TRBD1 or TRBD2 (7 bases each). The CDR3 totals 14 residues. V was clipped by 3 bases and J by 4 bases, with 13 bases between them. Germline V gene lookup returns CDR1 DFQATT and CDR2 SNEGSKA (reference sequence). The CDR3 region is CSASQGGLYNEQFF. The CDR3 nucleotides read TGCAGTGCTAGTCAGGGGGGGTTATACAATGAGCAGTTCTTC.

The chain carries TRBV27 and TRBJ2-1; perhaps TRBD1 as D (6 bases). The V gene lost 6 bases and the J gene lost 2 bases, with 14 bases spanning the gap. The CDR3 consists of 15 residues. The germline V gene has CDR1 MNHEY and CDR2 SMNVEV (reference sequence). The CDR3 loop reads CASRAGDGAYNEQFF. The CDR3 DNA is TGTGCCAGCAGGGCAGGGGATGGGGCCTACAATGAGCAGTTCTTC.

This clonotype was recorded many times. This chain uses TRBV12-3 or TRBV12-4 with TRBJ2-3; no firm D call. The length of the CDR3 is 14 residues. Trimming stripped 3 bases from V and 3 bases from J, with 10 bases between. The CDR3 DNA reads as TGTGCCAGCAGTTTCGCGCAGTTAACAGATACGCAGTATTTT. Translation gives CASSFAQLTDTQYF.

This clonotype is categorized as medium-sized. This sequence joins TRBV5-5 and TRBJ2-5, with 11 nucleotides matching TRBD2. Germline assignment: CDR1 SGHKS and CDR2 YYEKEE (reference sequence). The trim removed 4 bases at V and 5 bases at J, leaving 4 bases unmatched. The CDR3 consists of 14 residues. CDR3 sequence reads: CASSLAGGRETQYF. DNA for the CDR3: TGTGCCAGCAGCCTAGCGGGGGGCCGGGAGACCCAGTACTTC.

This clonotype was recorded at least ten times. The J gene is TRBJ1-1, the V gene TRBV12-3 or TRBV12-4; the D gene is possibly TRBD1 (6 bases). CDR3 length equals 16 residues. Trimming stripped 3 bases from V and 7 bases from J, with 21 bases between. Here the CDR3 DNA reads TGTGCCAGCAGTTTGGACCTACGTGGGGGGCTTATTGAAGCTTTCTTT. As protein: CASSLDLRGGLIEAFF.

This clonotype was recorded many times. The chain uses TRBV24-1 and TRBJ2-5; TRBD1 matches at 8 bases. The CDR3 is made up of 14 amino acids. Unmatched junction bases numbered 3, after V lost 4 bases and J lost 3 bases. Germline V gene lookup returns CDR1 KGHDR and CDR2 SFDVKD. The CDR3 spells CATSDPGQEETQYF. The DNA for the CDR3 is TGTGCCACCAGTGACCCGGGACAGGAAGAGACCCAGTACTTC.

This clonotype was recorded many times. This chain joins TRBV9 and TRBJ2-5; TRBD1 matches 7 bases. V shed 3 bases and J 4 bases; nucleotides not matched to a gene: 6. Germline V CDR1 and CDR2: SGDLS, YYNGEE. The CDR3 covers 14 residues. The chain's CDR3 is CASSANTGVETQYF. CDR3 DNA: TGTGCCAGCAGCGCAAATACAGGGGTAGAGACCCAGTACTTC.

This clonotype has ten or more counts. The chain uses TRBV2 and TRBJ1-1, with 9 bases identical to TRBD1. Germline CDR1 and CDR2: SNHLY and FYNNEI. Trimming took 5 bases from V and 3 from J; bases not matched to a gene: 4. This CDR3 comprises 14 residues. The CDR3 region is CASSPGQGDTEAFF. The CDR3 bases are TGTGCCAGCAGTCCGGGACAGGGAGACACTGAAGCTTTCTTT.

In this sample, this clonotype turned up many times. The genes are TRBV7-2 and TRBJ1-3; no firm D call. Trimming took off 3 bases at V and 0 bases at J, with 18 bases between the two ends. The germline gives CDR1 SGHTA, CDR2 FQGNSA. This CDR3 region has 18 residues. The CDR3 spells CASSLGLLGGSSGNTIYF. Here the CDR3 DNA reads TGTGCCAGCAGCTTGGGCCTGCTGGGAGGAAGCTCTGGAAACACCATATATTTT.

This clonotype occurred a few times. This chain joins TRBV6-6 and TRBJ2-3; D not resolved. The ends were cut back, 6 bases at V and 3 bases at J, with 7 bases in the middle. In germline, CDR1 is MNHNY, CDR2 SVGAGI (reference sequence). The CDR3 is 12 amino acids. The CDR3 DNA follows: TGTGCCAGCAGGCGGTCAACAGATACGCAGTATTTT. Translating it yields CASRRSTDTQYF.

There are many counts of this clonotype. The rearrangement uses TRBV5-4 and TRBJ2-6, with no clear D. V lost 4 bases, J lost 4 bases, and 12 bases lay in between. Germline V gene lookup returns CDR1 SGHNT and CDR2 YYREEE (reference sequence). There are 15 residues in the CDR3. The CDR3 reads CASSRELSGANVLTF. In nucleotides, the CDR3 is TGTGCCAGCAGCAGAGAATTATCCGGGGCCAACGTCCTGACTTTC. The full variable domain, completed using reference TRBV5-4 and TRBJ2-6, is ETGVTQSPTHLIKTRGQQVTLRCSSQSGHNTVSWYQQALGQGPQFIFQYYREEENGRGNFPPRFSGLQFPNYSSELNVNALELDDSALYLCASSRELSGANVLTFGAGSRLTVL.

This clonotype was counted ten times or more. This chain connects TRBV6-5 to TRBJ2-7; possible D gene TRBD2, 7 bases. This CDR3 is 13 amino acids long. Trimming left V 6 bases short and J 7 bases short, with 16 bases between. Germline CDR1 and CDR2: MNHEY and SVGAGI. DNA for the CDR3: TGTGCCAGCAGCTGGAGGGGAGGGGGGGAGCAGTACTTC. It is translated as CASSWRGGGEQYF.

This clonotype has at least ten counts. The V call is TRBV5-1, the J call TRBJ1-3; possibly TRBD1 for D (5 bases). The germline CDR1 and CDR2 sequences are SGHRS and YFSETQ. This CDR3 is 13 amino acids long. V was trimmed by 7 bases and J by 2 bases, leaving 10 bases between them. CDR3 bases: TGCGCCAGCCGGCAAGGGGCTGGAAACACCATATATTTT. The encoded protein is CASRQGAGNTIYF.

This clonotype was recorded at least ten times. The chain carries TRBV9 and TRBJ1-2, with TRBD1 identical over 9 bases. The germline CDR1 and CDR2 sequences are SGDLS and YYNGEE. The CDR3 runs 14 residues. The ends lost 4 bases at V and 5 bases at J; junction bases unmatched: 6. The DNA for the CDR3 is TGTGCCAGCAGCCCGGGACAGGGACCTTATGGCTACACCTTC. Translated, it gives CASSPGQGPYGYTF. Drawing the rest from reference TRBV9 and TRBJ1-2, the complete variable domain is DSGVTQTPKHLITATGQRVTLRCSPRSGDLSVYWYQQSLDQGLQFLIQYYNGEERAKGNILERFSAQQFPDLHSELNLSSLELGDSALYFCASSPGQGPYGYTFGSGTRLTVV.

This clonotype has a count of ten or more. The rearrangement links TRBV9 to TRBJ1-2; TRBD1 might be the D (6 bases). The germline CDR1 and CDR2 sequences are SGDLS and YYNGEE. The CDR3 loop spans 14 amino acids. The V end was cut by 0 bases, the J end by 4 bases, with 10 bases between. The CDR3 protein is CASSVGQGSYGYTF. Written as DNA, the CDR3 is TGTGCCAGCAGCGTAGGGCAGGGGAGCTATGGCTACACCTTC.

The sample holds many counts of this clonotype. This sequence joins TRBV2 and TRBJ1-1; no firm D call. The CDR3 runs 13 residues. The germline gives CDR1 SNHLY, CDR2 FYNNEI. V gave up 6 bases and J gave up 1 base, with 9 bases separating them. The CDR3 reads CASRQDGNTEAFF. As DNA, the CDR3 is TGTGCCAGCAGGCAGGATGGGAACACTGAAGCTTTCTTT.

This clonotype was recorded at least ten times. This chain uses TRBV10-3 with TRBJ2-5, with 8 nucleotides matching TRBD2. The J segment lost 5 bases and the V segment lost 2 bases, leaving 4 bases of the junction unmatched. Germline V gene data show CDR1 as ENHRY and CDR2 as SYGVKD. This CDR3 has 14 residues. In DNA form, the CDR3 reads TGTGCCATCAGTGAGACGGGGGGGTCGGAGACCCAGTACTTC. This gives the protein CAISETGGSETQYF.

The J gene is TRBJ2-7, the V gene TRBV7-6; 7 bases fit TRBD1. The CDR3 is made up of 14 amino acids. Germline CDR1 and CDR2: SGHVS and FNYEAQ. V lost 5 bases, J lost 1 base, and 5 bases stayed unmatched. CDR3 residues: CASSPWTGSYEQYF. CDR3 in DNA: TGTGCCAGCAGCCCCTGGACAGGATCCTACGAGCAGTACTTC.

This clonotype was detected many times. The gene calls are TRBV27 and TRBJ2-5; D is ambiguous. Germline values: CDR1 MNHEY, CDR2 SMNVEV (reference sequence). The CDR3 covers 17 residues. V was trimmed by 5 bases and J by 1 base, leaving 20 bases between them. The chain's CDR3 is CASSPGGGPSTQETQYF. The CDR3 region has the DNA TGTGCCAGCAGTCCAGGCGGCGGACCTTCAACCCAAGAGACCCAGTACTTC.

This clonotype was picked up many times. The chain recombines TRBV20-1 with TRBJ2-7; no clear D. The CDR3 loop spans 10 amino acids. Germline lookup yields CDR1 DFQATT and CDR2 SNEGSKA (reference sequence). V dropped 6 bases and J dropped 3 bases, with 6 bases sitting between them. The chain's CDR3 is CSAQSYEQYF. The CDR3 DNA follows: TGCAGTGCCCAAAGCTACGAGCAGTACTTC.

Ten or more counts support this clonotype. CDR3 sequence (DNA): TGTGCCACCAGCAGAGATGTCCAGAACTACGAGCAGTACTTC. Its translation: CATSRDVQNYEQYF. The chain joins TRBV15 to TRBJ2-7; D uncertain. This CDR3 comprises 14 residues. The V end lost 0 bases, the J end lost 3 bases, and 9 bases lay between the germline ends. Germline V gives CDR1 LNHNV, CDR2 YYDKDF (reference sequence).

This clonotype was counted ten times or more. The chain is built from TRBV12-3 or TRBV12-4 and TRBJ2-3; D may be TRBD1 or TRBD2 (5 bases each). Trimming stripped 5 bases from V and 2 bases from J, with 8 bases between. The CDR3 spans 13 residues. The CDR3 nucleotides read TGTGCCAGCAGTGGGACCGCCACAGATACGCAGTATTTT. This codes for CASSGTATDTQYF.